One T cell receptor (beta chain) is described in this entry. The antigen is not known. Germline V lookup: CDR1 KGHSH, CDR2 LQKENI. Trimming removed 6 bases from V and 8 bases from J, with 13 bases in between. The CDR3 covers 12 residues. Through a sample-barcoded 5' primer and a J-beta primer mix, a second PCR was run for about 6 to 11 cycles. TCRdb redid the calling of the 5' RACE reads with MiXCR, one entry per CDR3 protein. The sample yields around 1,900,000 distinct CDR3 sequences, roughly 43% seen once. The source of the sample is a study of blood T cells in healthy people across ages. Overall study results and limits: Roughly linear declines in TCR beta diversity per million T cells occurred with age.

The rearrangement joins TRBV18 to TRBJ1-1, with D possibly being TRBD1 (6 bases). The sample comprised blood. This TCR came from a human donor in good health. Here the CDR3 DNA reads TGTGCCAGCTCCCCGGACAGACAAGAAGCTTTCTTT. Translation gives CASSPDRQEAFF.